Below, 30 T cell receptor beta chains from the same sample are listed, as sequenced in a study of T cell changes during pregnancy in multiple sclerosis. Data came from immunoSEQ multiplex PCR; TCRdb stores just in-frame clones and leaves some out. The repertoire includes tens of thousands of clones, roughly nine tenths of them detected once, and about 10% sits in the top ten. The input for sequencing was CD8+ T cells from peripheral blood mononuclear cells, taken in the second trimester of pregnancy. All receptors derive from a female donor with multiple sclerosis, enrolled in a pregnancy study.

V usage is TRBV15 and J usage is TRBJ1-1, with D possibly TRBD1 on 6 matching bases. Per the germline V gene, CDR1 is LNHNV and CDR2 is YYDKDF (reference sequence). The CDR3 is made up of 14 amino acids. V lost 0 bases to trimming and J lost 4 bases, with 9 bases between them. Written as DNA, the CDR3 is TGTGCCACCAGCAGAGATTTGGGGGCCACTGAAGCTTTCTTT. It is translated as CATSRDLGATEAFF.

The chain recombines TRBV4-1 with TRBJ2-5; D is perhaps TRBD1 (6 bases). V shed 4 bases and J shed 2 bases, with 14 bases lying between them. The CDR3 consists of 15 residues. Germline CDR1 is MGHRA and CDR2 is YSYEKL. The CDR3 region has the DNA TGCGCCAGCAGCCGCCTACAGGGTAGGCAAGAGACCCAGTACTTC. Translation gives CASSRLQGRQETQYF.

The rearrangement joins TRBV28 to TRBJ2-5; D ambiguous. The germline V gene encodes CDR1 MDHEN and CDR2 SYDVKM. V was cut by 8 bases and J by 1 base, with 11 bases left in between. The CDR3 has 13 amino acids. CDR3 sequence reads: CASYSRAQETQYF. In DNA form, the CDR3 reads TGTGCCAGCTATAGCAGAGCCCAAGAGACCCAGTACTTC. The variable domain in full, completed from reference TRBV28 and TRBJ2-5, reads DVKVTQSSRYLVKRTGEKVFLECVQDMDHENMFWYRQDPGLGLRLIYFSYDVKMKEKGDIPEGYSVSREKKERFSLILESASTNQTSMYLCASYSRAQETQYFGPGTRLLVL.

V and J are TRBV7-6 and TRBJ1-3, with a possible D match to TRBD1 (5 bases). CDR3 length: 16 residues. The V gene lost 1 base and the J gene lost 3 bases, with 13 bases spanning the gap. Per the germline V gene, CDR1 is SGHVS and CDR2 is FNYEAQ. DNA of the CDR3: TGTGCCAGCAGCTTAGGACAGCCAAGACGTGGAAACACCATATATTTT. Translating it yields CASSLGQPRRGNTIYF.

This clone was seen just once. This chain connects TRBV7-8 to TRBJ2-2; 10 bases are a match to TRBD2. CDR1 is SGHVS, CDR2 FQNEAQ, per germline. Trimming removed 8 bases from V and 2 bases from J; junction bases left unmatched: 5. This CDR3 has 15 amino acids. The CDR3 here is CASVSSGSNTGELFF. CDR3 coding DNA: TGTGCCAGCGTGTCTAGCGGGAGCAACACCGGGGAGCTGTTTTTT.

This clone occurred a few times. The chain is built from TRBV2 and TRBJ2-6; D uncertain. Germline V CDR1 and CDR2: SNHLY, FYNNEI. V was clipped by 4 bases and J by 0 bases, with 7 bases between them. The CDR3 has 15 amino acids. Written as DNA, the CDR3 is TGTGCCAGCAGTGCAGCTAGCTCTGGGGCCAACGTCCTGACTTTC. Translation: CASSAASSGANVLTF.

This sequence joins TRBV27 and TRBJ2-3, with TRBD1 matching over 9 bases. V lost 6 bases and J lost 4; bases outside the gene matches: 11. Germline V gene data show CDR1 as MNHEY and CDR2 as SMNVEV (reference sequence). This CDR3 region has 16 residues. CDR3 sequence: CASRLGDRERSDTQYF. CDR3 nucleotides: TGTGCCAGCAGGCTGGGGGACAGGGAACGGTCAGATACGCAGTATTTT.

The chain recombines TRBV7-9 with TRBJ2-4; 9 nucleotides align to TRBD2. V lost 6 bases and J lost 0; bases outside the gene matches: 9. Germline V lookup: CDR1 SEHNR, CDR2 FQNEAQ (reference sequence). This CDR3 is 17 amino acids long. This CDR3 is CASSSPLAGKAKNIQYF. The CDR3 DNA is TGTGCCAGCAGTTCTCCTCTAGCGGGAAAAGCCAAAAACATTCAGTACTTC.

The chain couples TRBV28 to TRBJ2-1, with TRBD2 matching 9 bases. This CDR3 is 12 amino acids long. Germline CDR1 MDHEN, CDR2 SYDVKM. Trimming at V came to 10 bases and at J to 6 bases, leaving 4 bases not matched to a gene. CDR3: CAIDSGSNEQFF. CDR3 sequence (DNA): TGTGCCATCGATAGCGGGAGCAATGAGCAGTTCTTC. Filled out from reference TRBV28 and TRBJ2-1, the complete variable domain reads DVKVTQSSRYLVKRTGEKVFLECVQDMDHENMFWYRQDPGLGLRLIYFSYDVKMKEKGDIPEGYSVSREKKERFSLILESASTNQTSMYLCAIDSGSNEQFFGPGTRLTVL.

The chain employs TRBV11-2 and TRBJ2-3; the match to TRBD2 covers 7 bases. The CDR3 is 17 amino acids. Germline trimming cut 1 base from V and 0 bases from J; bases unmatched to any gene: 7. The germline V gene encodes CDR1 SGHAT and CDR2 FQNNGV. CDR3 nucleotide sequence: TGTGCCAGCAGCTTAGTGGGGGACTATTGGAGCACAGATACGCAGTATTTT. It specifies CASSLVGDYWSTDTQYF.

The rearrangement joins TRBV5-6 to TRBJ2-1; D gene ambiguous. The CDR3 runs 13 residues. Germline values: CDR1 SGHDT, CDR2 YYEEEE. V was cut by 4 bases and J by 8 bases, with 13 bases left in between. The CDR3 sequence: CASSVGFSDEQFF. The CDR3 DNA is TGTGCCAGCAGCGTGGGGTTCAGCGATGAGCAGTTCTTC.

CDR3 loop: CASSQQEHYGYTF. CDR3 bases: TGTGCCAGCAGTCAACAGGAACACTATGGCTACACCTTC. The chain uses TRBV6-5 and TRBJ1-2, with D possibly matching TRBD1 (5 bases). V was pared by 5 bases and J by 3 bases, with 10 bases between. CDR1 is MNHEY and CDR2 is SVGAGI in the germline V gene. The CDR3 loop spans 13 amino acids.

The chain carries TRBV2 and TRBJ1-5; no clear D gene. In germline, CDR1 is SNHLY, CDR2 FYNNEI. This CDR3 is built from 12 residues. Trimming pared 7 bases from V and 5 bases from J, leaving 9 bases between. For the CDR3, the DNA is TGTGCCAGCAAACCGGAGGATCAGCCCCAGCATTTT. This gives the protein CASKPEDQPQHF.

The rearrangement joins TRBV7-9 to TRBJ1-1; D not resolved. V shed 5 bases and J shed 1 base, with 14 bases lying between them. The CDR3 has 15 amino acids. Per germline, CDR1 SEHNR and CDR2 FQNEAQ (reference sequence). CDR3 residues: CASSRKPYGNTEAFF. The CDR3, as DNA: TGTGCCAGCAGCCGAAAGCCTTACGGGAACACTGAAGCTTTCTTT. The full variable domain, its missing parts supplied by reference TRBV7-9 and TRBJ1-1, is DTGVSQNPRHKITKRGQNVTFRCDPISEHNRLYWYRQTLGQGPEFLTYFQNEAQLEKSRLLSDRFSAERPKGSFSTLEIQRTEQGDSAMYLCASSRKPYGNTEAFFGQGTRLTVV.

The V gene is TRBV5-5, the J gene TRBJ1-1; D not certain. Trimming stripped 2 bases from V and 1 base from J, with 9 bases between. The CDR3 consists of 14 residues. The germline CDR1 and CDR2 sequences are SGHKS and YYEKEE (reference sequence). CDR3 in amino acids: CASSFRRENTEAFF. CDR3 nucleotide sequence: TGTGCCAGCAGCTTCCGTCGAGAGAACACTGAAGCTTTCTTT.

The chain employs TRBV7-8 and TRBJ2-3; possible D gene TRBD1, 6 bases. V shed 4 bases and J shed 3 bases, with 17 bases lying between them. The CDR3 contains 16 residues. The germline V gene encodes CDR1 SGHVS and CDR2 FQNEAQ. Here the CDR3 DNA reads TGTGCCAGCAGCTCTGGGGGCAGTAGGCCGACAGATACGCAGTATTTT. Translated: CASSSGGSRPTDTQYF.

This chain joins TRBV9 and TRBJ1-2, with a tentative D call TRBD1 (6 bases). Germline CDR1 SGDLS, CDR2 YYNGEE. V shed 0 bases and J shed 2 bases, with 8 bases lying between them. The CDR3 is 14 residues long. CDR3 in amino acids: CASSVDRGNYGYTF. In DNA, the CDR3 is TGTGCCAGCAGCGTAGATAGGGGGAACTATGGCTACACCTTC.

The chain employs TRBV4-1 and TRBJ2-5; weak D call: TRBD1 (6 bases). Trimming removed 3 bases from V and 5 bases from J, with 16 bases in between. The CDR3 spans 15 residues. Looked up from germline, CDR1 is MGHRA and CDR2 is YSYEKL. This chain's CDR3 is CASSQTLQGGETQYF. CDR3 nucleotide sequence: TGCGCCAGCAGCCAGACATTACAGGGCGGCGAGACCCAGTACTTC.

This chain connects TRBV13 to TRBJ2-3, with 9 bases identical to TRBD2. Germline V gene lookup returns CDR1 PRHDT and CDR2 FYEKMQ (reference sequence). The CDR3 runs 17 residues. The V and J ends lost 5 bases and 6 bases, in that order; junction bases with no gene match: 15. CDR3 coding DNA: TGTGCCAGCAGCCCCCGGACTAGCGCGAGGCTTCGGGATACGCAGTATTTT. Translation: CASSPRTSARLRDTQYF.

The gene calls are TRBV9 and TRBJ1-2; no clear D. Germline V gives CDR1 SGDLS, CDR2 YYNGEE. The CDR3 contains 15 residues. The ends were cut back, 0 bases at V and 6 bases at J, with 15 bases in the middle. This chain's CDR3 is CASSVVGEAVDGYTF. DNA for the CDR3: TGTGCCAGCAGCGTAGTCGGGGAAGCAGTGGATGGCTACACCTTC. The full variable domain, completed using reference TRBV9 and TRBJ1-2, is DSGVTQTPKHLITATGQRVTLRCSPRSGDLSVYWYQQSLDQGLQFLIQYYNGEERAKGNILERFSAQQFPDLHSELNLSSLELGDSALYFCASSVVGEAVDGYTFGSGTRLTVV.

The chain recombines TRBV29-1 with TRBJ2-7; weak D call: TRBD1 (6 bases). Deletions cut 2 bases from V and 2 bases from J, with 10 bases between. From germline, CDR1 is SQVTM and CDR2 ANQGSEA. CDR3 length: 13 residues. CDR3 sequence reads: CSVETDRPYEQYF. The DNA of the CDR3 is TGCAGCGTTGAAACGGACAGACCCTACGAGCAGTACTTC.

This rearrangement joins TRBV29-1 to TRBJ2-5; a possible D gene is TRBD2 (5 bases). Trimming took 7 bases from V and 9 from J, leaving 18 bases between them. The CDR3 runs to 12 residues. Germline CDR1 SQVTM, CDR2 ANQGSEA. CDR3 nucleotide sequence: TGCAGCGCCTCGGGTCGGTCGAGGGCCCAGTACTTC. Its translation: CSASGRSRAQYF.

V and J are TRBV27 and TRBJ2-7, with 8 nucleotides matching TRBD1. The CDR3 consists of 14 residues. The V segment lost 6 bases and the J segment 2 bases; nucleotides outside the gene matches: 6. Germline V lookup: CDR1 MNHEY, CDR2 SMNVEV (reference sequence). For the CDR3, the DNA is TGTGCCAGCAGGCTGCAGGACAGGGCCTACGAGCAGTACTTC. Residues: CASRLQDRAYEQYF.

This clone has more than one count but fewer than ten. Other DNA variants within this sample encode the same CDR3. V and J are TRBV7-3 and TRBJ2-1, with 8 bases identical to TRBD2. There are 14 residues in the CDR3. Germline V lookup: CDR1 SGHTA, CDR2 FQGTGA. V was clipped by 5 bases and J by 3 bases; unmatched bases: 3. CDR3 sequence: CASSPGGGYNEQFF. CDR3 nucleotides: TGTGCCAGCAGCCCCGGGGGGGGCTACAATGAGCAGTTCTTC.

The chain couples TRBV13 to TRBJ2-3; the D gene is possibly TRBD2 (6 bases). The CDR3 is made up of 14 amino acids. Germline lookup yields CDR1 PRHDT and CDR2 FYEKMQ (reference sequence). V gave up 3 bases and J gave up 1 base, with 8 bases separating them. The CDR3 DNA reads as TGTGCCAGCAGCTTCCAGCGGGGCACAGATACGCAGTATTTT. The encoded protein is CASSFQRGTDTQYF.

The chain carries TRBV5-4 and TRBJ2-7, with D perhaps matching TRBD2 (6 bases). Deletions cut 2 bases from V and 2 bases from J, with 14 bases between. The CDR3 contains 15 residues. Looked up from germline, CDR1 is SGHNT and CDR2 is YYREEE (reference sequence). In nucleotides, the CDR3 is TGTGCCAGCAGCTTCGATTCTAGCGTAACCTACGAGCAGTACTTC. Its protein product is CASSFDSSVTYEQYF.

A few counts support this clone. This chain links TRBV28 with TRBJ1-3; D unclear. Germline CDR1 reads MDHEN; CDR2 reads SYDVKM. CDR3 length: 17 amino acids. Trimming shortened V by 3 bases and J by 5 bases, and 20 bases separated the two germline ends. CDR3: CASSFEADAVPRNTIYF. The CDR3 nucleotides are TGTGCCAGCAGTTTCGAAGCGGATGCAGTACCGCGAAACACCATATATTTT.

CDR3 DNA sequence: TGTGCCAGCATCTTCTCGGACAGGACTGAAGCTTTCTTT. This sequence encodes CASIFSDRTEAFF. The rearrangement uses TRBV6-6 and TRBJ1-1, with 7 positions matching TRBD1. The CDR3 consists of 13 residues. Per germline, CDR1 MNHNY and CDR2 SVGAGI (reference sequence). After removal of 7 bases from V and 5 bases from J, the junction contained 7 bases not matched to a gene.

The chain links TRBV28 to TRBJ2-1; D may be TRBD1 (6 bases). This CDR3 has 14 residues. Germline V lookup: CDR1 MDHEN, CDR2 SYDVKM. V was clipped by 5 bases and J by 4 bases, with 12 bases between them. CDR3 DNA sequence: TGTGCCAGCAGTCGGACAGTGGGATACAATGAGCAGTTCTTC. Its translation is CASSRTVGYNEQFF.

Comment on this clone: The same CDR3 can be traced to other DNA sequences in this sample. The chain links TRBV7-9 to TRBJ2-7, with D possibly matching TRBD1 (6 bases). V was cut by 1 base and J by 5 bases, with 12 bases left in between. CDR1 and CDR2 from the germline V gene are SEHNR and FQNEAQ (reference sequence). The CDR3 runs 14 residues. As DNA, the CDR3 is TGTGCCAGCAGCTTAGGTGAGGGGGTAGACGAGCAGTACTTC. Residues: CASSLGEGVDEQYF.